This TCR beta chain was sequenced in a study of blood T cell repertoires in COVID-19. Clones were read by immunoSEQ multiplex PCR, and TCRdb kept only the in-frame ones, dropping some. The table includes 450,000 or so clones, 80% to 90% detected once. V was clipped by 4 bases and J by 2 bases; unmatched bases: 9. From germline, CDR1 is ENHRY and CDR2 SYGVKD. The CDR3 runs 16 residues. The sequenced sample was peripheral blood. The receptor was derived from a man younger than 30 with COVID-19, enrolled during active disease. This chain uses TRBV10-3 with TRBJ2-5; 8 bases line up with TRBD2. This CDR3 is CAISGGAGGLQETQYF. The CDR3 DNA is TGTGCCATCAGTGGGGGCGCGGGGGGCCTACAAGAGACCCAGTACTTC.